This T cell receptor beta chain stems from a study of tumor-infiltrating lymphocytes in primary liver carcinoma. The study extracted blood RNA from unsorted whole blood and also extracted germline DNA. The CDR3 sequence is 16 residues long. Germline V lookup: CDR1 GTSNPN, CDR2 SVGIG (reference sequence). V was clipped by 2 bases and J by 2 bases; unmatched bases: 7. TCR beta cDNA came from around 0.5 ug total RNA, primed with a constant-region primer. Slightly modified ARM-PCR with three nested multiplex PCR rounds yielded TCR beta libraries. The first two PCR rounds used TRBV1-TRBV30 forward primers with a C-beta reverse primer, approximately 11 cycles each. One entry per CDR3 protein, called by TCRdb with MiXCR from the multiplex PCR reads. The sample holds 310,000 or so distinct CDR3 sequences, 50% to 60% seen once.

The sequencing sample was made of peripheral blood. This chain joins TRBV30 and TRBJ2-7; 12 positions agree with TRBD2. This sequence originates from a woman in her 30s with primary liver carcinoma and hepatitis B virus infection. The CDR3 region is CAWSKGLAGLPYEQYF. The CDR3 coding sequence is TGTGCCTGGAGTAAAGGACTAGCGGGACTGCCCTACGAGCAGTACTTC.